This TCR beta chain was found in a study of T cell responses to AZD1222 COVID-19 vaccine. Overall study results and limits: Variant regions that are unmutated are reportedly the target of nearly half of spike-specific TCRs. It should be noted that donors were predominantly white British and more often female, and clonal diversity was possibly underestimated.

This CDR3 region has 13 residues. V was shortened by 6 bases and J by 6 bases, with 15 bases between the two germline ends. Per the germline V gene, CDR1 is MDHEN and CDR2 is SYDVKM. Assay: immunoSEQ multiplex PCR; the TCRdb copy retains only in-frame clones and omits some. The sample lists 120,000 to 150,000 clones; about 90% were seen once. About this clone: Its antigen is not identified.

The chain uses TRBV28 and TRBJ2-7, with D perhaps matching TRBD1 or TRBD2 (7 bases each). The clonotype originates from an adult who received the MenACWY meningococcal vaccine as a control. The sequencing here drew on peripheral blood, taken 28 days after the second dose of the MenACWY control vaccine. The chain's CDR3 is CASRGGGRGEQYF. Here the CDR3 DNA reads TGTGCCAGCAGGGGAGGGGGCAGGGGCGAGCAGTACTTC. Filled out from reference TRBV28 and TRBJ2-7, the complete variable domain reads DVKVTQSSRYLVKRTGEKVFLECVQDMDHENMFWYRQDPGLGLRLIYFSYDVKMKEKGDIPEGYSVSREKKERFSLILESASTNQTSMYLCASRGGGRGEQYFGPGTRLTVT.